These T cell receptor beta chains were read from a single sample in a study of T-cell memory formation after mild COVID-19. A single record per CDR3 protein comes from TCRdb applying MiXCR to the 5' RACE reads. The table includes roughly 250,000 distinct CDR3 sequences, about 15% detected once. Sequencing was performed on PBMCs or a T cell subset sorted from them (not recorded which). These receptors were obtained from a man aged 18 to 30 who had mild COVID-19 (a few samples of this study predate the infection). Cell type and time point are not known. CDR3s include the opening cysteine and the closing phenylalanine or tryptophan. A D gene is named only where the DNA matches it firmly. Clone size is not always given. Where it is, it says once, few, many or a class for expanded clones.

CDR3 protein: CASSTGTGLRGANVLTF
V gene: TRBV5-1
clone size: -
J gene: TRBJ2-6
D gene: TRBD1

CDR3 protein: CASSYGYTGELFF
V gene: TRBV7-2
clone size: few
J gene: TRBJ2-2
D gene: -

CDR3 protein: CASSSLAGGGETQYF
V gene: TRBV11-2
clone size: -
J gene: TRBJ2-5
D gene: TRBD2

CDR3 protein: CSAYLRVGQPQHF
V gene: TRBV20-1
clone size: few
J gene: TRBJ1-5
D gene: -

CDR3 protein: CASSLFLNTGYTF
V gene: TRBV5-1
clone size: -
J gene: TRBJ1-2
D gene: -

CDR3 protein: CASSVTGIYNEQFF
V gene: TRBV11-3
clone size: few
J gene: TRBJ2-1
D gene: -

CDR3 protein: CASSLWGSGNTIYF
V gene: TRBV12-3/TRBV12-4
clone size: -
J gene: TRBJ1-3
D gene: -

CDR3 protein: CASSTGQGVSYNEQFF
V gene: TRBV5-1
clone size: once
J gene: TRBJ2-1
D gene: TRBD1

CDR3 protein: CATSDWDTVNTGELFF
V gene: TRBV24-1
clone size: few
J gene: TRBJ2-2
D gene: -

CDR3 protein: CASSFAPGSPARSKNTEAFF
V gene: TRBV5-1
clone size: -
J gene: TRBJ1-1
D gene: -

CDR3 protein: CASSFGLTGTSPSETQYF
V gene: TRBV5-1
clone size: many
J gene: TRBJ2-5
D gene: TRBD2

CDR3 protein: CASSPQPPGLGDGYTF
V gene: TRBV7-2
clone size: many
J gene: TRBJ1-2
D gene: -

CDR3 protein: CASIHRGEQFF
V gene: TRBV12-3/TRBV12-4
clone size: few
J gene: TRBJ2-1
D gene: TRBD1

CDR3 protein: CASSRMGKETQYF
V gene: TRBV4-2
clone size: few
J gene: TRBJ2-5
D gene: -

CDR3 protein: CSASDSGGADTQYF
V gene: TRBV20-1
clone size: many
J gene: TRBJ2-3
D gene: TRBD2

CDR3 protein: CASGRGNTGELFF
V gene: TRBV11-2
clone size: few
J gene: TRBJ2-2
D gene: -

CDR3 protein: CASSPREGQGSPLHF
V gene: TRBV4-1
clone size: -
J gene: TRBJ1-6
D gene: -

CDR3 protein: CASSFMQGYSPLHF
V gene: TRBV28
clone size: many
J gene: TRBJ1-6
D gene: -

CDR3 protein: CASRPIGTANQETQYF
V gene: TRBV28
clone size: few
J gene: TRBJ2-5
D gene: TRBD1

CDR3 protein: CASSNIRASGSDTQYF
V gene: TRBV7-2
clone size: -
J gene: TRBJ2-3
D gene: TRBD2

CDR3 protein: CASSPLGGSSPLHF
V gene: TRBV5-6
clone size: -
J gene: TRBJ1-6
D gene: -

CDR3 protein: CASSRGLAGFPDTQYF
V gene: TRBV9
clone size: few
J gene: TRBJ2-3
D gene: TRBD2

CDR3 protein: CASSLDTGANYGYTF
V gene: TRBV5-1
clone size: -
J gene: TRBJ1-2
D gene: -

CDR3 protein: CASSQTGGYSNQPQHF
V gene: TRBV3-1
clone size: many
J gene: TRBJ1-5
D gene: -